The 18 T cell receptor beta chains listed next were all sequenced from one sample in a study of blood T cell repertoires in COVID-19. TCRdb's copy holds only in-frame clones and misses some; the assay was immunoSEQ multiplex PCR. The sample yields under 60,000 clones, less than 85% seen once. The sample comprised peripheral blood. Receptors were obtained from a human donor in a cohort sampled during active COVID-19.

The chain employs TRBV7-7 and TRBJ2-2, with D possibly matching TRBD1 (6 bases). Trimming removed 1 base from V and 5 bases from J, with 11 bases in between. Germline CDR1 reads SSHAT; CDR2 reads FNYEAQ (reference sequence). The length of the CDR3 is 15 residues. In nucleotides, the CDR3 is TGTGCCAGCAGCTTAGACGCAGGGGTGACCGGGGAGCTGTTTTTT. As protein: CASSLDAGVTGELFF.

This chain joins TRBV19 and TRBJ2-1; D perhaps matches TRBD2 (5 bases). Deletions cut 4 bases from V and 6 bases from J, with 19 bases between. Germline V gene sequence: CDR1 LNHDA, CDR2 SQIVND (reference sequence). The CDR3 covers 16 residues. The CDR3 sequence is CASSTLRGLTFNEQFF. CDR3 in DNA: TGTGCCAGTAGTACCCTCAGAGGACTGACCTTCAATGAGCAGTTCTTC.

J is TRBJ2-3 and V is TRBV7-9; D possibly corresponds to TRBD1 (6 bases). This CDR3 spans 15 amino acids. In germline, CDR1 is SEHNR, CDR2 FQNEAQ (reference sequence). V was pared by 1 base and J by 5 bases, with 13 bases between. CDR3 DNA: TGTGCCAGCAGCTTAGTGCTGGGACAATTAGATACGCAGTATTTT. This translates into CASSLVLGQLDTQYF. Full variable domain (outside the CDR3, taken from reference TRBV7-9 and TRBJ2-3): DTGVSQNPRHKITKRGQNVTFRCDPISEHNRLYWYRQTLGQGPEFLTYFQNEAQLEKSRLLSDRFSAERPKGSFSTLEIQRTEQGDSAMYLCASSLVLGQLDTQYFGPGTRLTVL.

This clone appeared a single time. This chain connects TRBV2 to TRBJ1-1; D possibly corresponds to TRBD1 (5 bases). Per the germline V gene, CDR1 is SNHLY and CDR2 is FYNNEI. V shed 4 bases and J shed 1 base, with 7 bases lying between them. CDR3 size: 13 residues. CDR3 coding DNA: TGTGCCAGCAGTGTAGGGGAGAACACTGAAGCTTTCTTT. Protein sequence: CASSVGENTEAFF.

V is TRBV14 and J is TRBJ1-1, with a weak D call TRBD1 (6 bases). V was trimmed by 6 bases and J by 1 base, leaving 12 bases between them. Germline assignment: CDR1 SGHDN and CDR2 FVKESK. CDR3 length: 14 amino acids. This chain's CDR3 is CASSLRGSNTEAFF. Written as DNA, the CDR3 is TGTGCCAGCAGTCTCAGGGGCTCGAACACTGAAGCTTTCTTT.

CDR3 coding DNA: TGTGCCAGTGCCGCCCTGCACTTTAACTATGGCTACACCTTC. Translating gives CASAALHFNYGYTF. The chain carries TRBV19 and TRBJ1-2; D remains ambiguous. CDR3 length: 14 amino acids. V lost 8 bases, J lost 1 base, and 14 bases lay in between. Germline assignment: CDR1 LNHDA and CDR2 SQIVND (reference sequence).

The chain uses TRBV9 and TRBJ2-1; 12 bases map to TRBD2. Per the germline V gene, CDR1 is SGDLS and CDR2 is YYNGEE. The CDR3 length is 16 residues. The J segment lost 2 bases and the V segment lost 3 bases, leaving 3 bases of the junction unmatched. The CDR3 coding sequence is TGTGCCAGCAGCGAGACTAGCGGGGGACCCTACAATGAGCAGTTCTTC. Its protein product is CASSETSGGPYNEQFF.

CDR3 protein: CASSLAQGARSPLHF. The CDR3 DNA reads as TGTGCCAGCAGTTTAGCGCAGGGGGCGCGGTCACCCCTCCACTTT. V gene TRBV27 combines with J gene TRBJ1-6; 8 bases are a match to TRBD1. Germline assignment: CDR1 MNHEY and CDR2 SMNVEV (reference sequence). The CDR3 sequence is 15 residues long. V was clipped by 2 bases and J by 10 bases; unmatched bases: 7.

This clone appeared a few times. The V and J genes are TRBV30 and TRBJ2-2; D unclear. V was pared by 0 bases and J by 5 bases, with 13 bases between. The germline gives CDR1 GTSNPN, CDR2 SVGIG (reference sequence). The CDR3 sequence is 15 residues long. The CDR3 region is CAWSVNLMRTGELFF. CDR3 nucleotides: TGTGCCTGGAGTGTAAATTTAATGAGAACCGGGGAGCTGTTTTTT. The variable domain in full, completed from reference TRBV30 and TRBJ2-2, reads SQTIHQWPATLVQPVGSPLSLECTVEGTSNPNLYWYRQAAGRGLQLLFYSVGIGQISSEVPQNLSASRPQDRQFILSSKKLLLSDSGFYLCAWSVNLMRTGELFFGEGSRLTVL.

This clone has just one count. The V call is TRBV24-1, the J call TRBJ2-7; 8 bases match TRBD1. Trimming took 4 bases from V and 6 from J; bases not matched to a gene: 7. This CDR3 has 14 residues. Germline assignment: CDR1 KGHDR and CDR2 SFDVKD. In DNA, the CDR3 is TGTGCCACCAGTGACCCGAGGACAGGGCCCGAGCAGTACTTC. This sequence encodes CATSDPRTGPEQYF.

This clone was detected a few times. The genes are TRBV5-5 and TRBJ2-3, with 12 bases aligning to TRBD1. Unmatched junction bases numbered 5, after V lost 1 base and J lost 2 bases. CDR3 length: 17 residues. Germline loops: CDR1 SGHKS, CDR2 YYEKEE (reference sequence). Written as DNA, the CDR3 is TGTGCCAGCAGCTTGCGGGACAGGGGGCGATTCACAGATACGCAGTATTTT. As protein: CASSLRDRGRFTDTQYF.

The chain has TRBV5-1 and TRBJ2-7; D is possibly TRBD1 (6 bases). Germline CDR1 reads SGHRS; CDR2 reads YFSETQ. The CDR3 extends over 14 amino acids. Trimming removed 0 bases at V and 4 bases at J, with 11 bases between. The CDR3 DNA reads as TGCGCCAGCAGCTTGGAGGTACAGGGATACGAGCAGTACTTC. Its protein is CASSLEVQGYEQYF.

The chain uses TRBV5-1 and TRBJ2-1; possible D gene TRBD1, 5 bases. V dropped 0 bases and J dropped 8 bases, with 9 bases sitting between them. Germline V CDR1 and CDR2: SGHRS, YFSETQ. CDR3 length: 13 amino acids. DNA for the CDR3: TGCGCCAGCAGCTTGGTTACAGGTGATGAGCAGTTCTTC. Its translation is CASSLVTGDEQFF.

The chain uses TRBV6-6 and TRBJ2-7; 7 nucleotides match TRBD1. Germline values: CDR1 MNHNY, CDR2 SVGAGI (reference sequence). The CDR3 is made up of 13 amino acids. Losses at the gene ends were 5 bases for V and 2 bases for J; bases not matched to a gene: 3. The CDR3 spells CASSLGTAYEQYF. Written as DNA, the CDR3 is TGTGCCAGCAGTCTCGGGACAGCCTACGAGCAGTACTTC.

The J gene is TRBJ1-6, the V gene TRBV28, with D perhaps matching TRBD1 (6 bases). The CDR3 extends over 21 amino acids. Trimming stripped 8 bases from V and 1 base from J, with 30 bases between. The germline CDR1 and CDR2 sequences are MDHEN and SYDVKM. The DNA of the CDR3 is TGTGCCAGCGGACCCAGCTACACCTTTCGGGGGGCAGGTTCCTATAATTCACCCCTCCACTTT. It translates to CASGPSYTFRGAGSYNSPLHF.

V is TRBV4-3 and J is TRBJ1-2, with D possibly TRBD1 on 6 matching bases. CDR1 is LGHNA, CDR2 YSLEER, per germline. This CDR3 contains 14 residues. V shed 1 base and J shed 5 bases, with 11 bases lying between them. The CDR3: CASSQARTVYGYTF. DNA of the CDR3: TGCGCCAGCAGCCAAGCGAGGACAGTATATGGCTACACCTTC.

V and J are TRBV7-2 and TRBJ2-5; D is possibly TRBD1 (5 bases). V gave up 2 bases and J gave up 3 bases, with 13 bases separating them. CDR3 length equals 15 residues. Germline lookup yields CDR1 SGHTA and CDR2 FQGNSA. CDR3 in DNA: TGTGCCAGCAGCTTACTCTTCCAAGGGGAAGAGACCCAGTACTTC. It codes for CASSLLFQGEETQYF.

The V gene is TRBV19, the J gene TRBJ1-2; D is perhaps TRBD1 (5 bases). CDR1 is LNHDA and CDR2 is SQIVND in the germline V gene (reference sequence). V lost 5 bases and J lost 8, with 12 bases in between. The CDR3 has 12 residues. The CDR3 loop is CASSWGRQGYTF. The DNA for the CDR3 is TGTGCCAGTAGTTGGGGCAGGCAGGGCTACACCTTC. The whole variable domain, remainder taken from reference TRBV19 and TRBJ1-2, is DGGITQSPKYLFRKEGQNVTLSCEQNLNHDAMYWYRQDPGQGLRLIYYSQIVNDFQKGDIAEGYSVSREKKESFPLTVTSAQKNPTAFYLCASSWGRQGYTFGSGTRLTVV.